This T cell receptor beta chain comes out of a study of blood T cell repertoires in COVID-19. Study-level information: Some COVID-19 samples were acute and others convalescent; all came from the United States, Italy and Spain.

Participant-reported clinical history was the basis for cohort assignment. Original handling: Reference gene primer amplification gave nucleated cell count estimates. Some clones are missing from TCRdb's copy, which holds only in-frame ones; the method was immunoSEQ multiplex PCR. That table gives V, J and clone size, and the DNA gave D and trimming. The sample consists of about 330,000 clones, 87% of them appearing once. Germline-derived CDR1 and CDR2 are LGHNA and YSLEER. The CDR3 contains 15 residues. V lost 5 bases and J lost 7; bases outside the gene matches: 6. The sequence was collected from a woman aged 25 to 39 who had recovered from COVID-19. Sequenced: PBMCs or T cells enriched from blood (not recorded which). The genes are TRBV4-3 and TRBJ2-2; 11 bases line up with TRBD2. This CDR3 reads CASSIAGGRGGELFF. CDR3 nucleotides: TGCGCCAGCAGCATAGCGGGGGGGCGAGGCGGGGAGCTGTTTTTT.